This T cell receptor (beta chain) was documented in a study of CD8 T cells in ankylosing spondylitis. General study findings and limits: Ankylosing spondylitis blood seemed to carry a telltale TCR beta motif made of several highly homologous variants. Reportedly, disease-linked clones are significantly enriched in ankylosing spondylitis patients' matched synovial fluid.

TCRdb reprocessed the 5' RACE reads with MiXCR, giving one entry per CDR3 protein. The table includes 250,000 to 350,000 distinct CDR3 sequences, about 19% detected once. The germline V gene encodes CDR1 SGHRS and CDR2 YFSETQ. V lost 0 bases, J lost 0 bases, and 6 bases lay in between. This CDR3 region has 15 residues. In regard to this clonotype: No antigen is known for it.

The chain uses TRBV5-1 and TRBJ1-4; D remains ambiguous. This TCR came from a male donor with ankylosing spondylitis or in good health (not recorded which). Input material: blood, either unsorted or a sorted T cell fraction (not recorded which). This CDR3 reads CASSLAAATNEKLFF. CDR3 nucleotides: TGCGCCAGCAGCTTGGCAGCCGCAACTAATGAAAAACTGTTTTTT.